The rows below give T cell receptor beta chains drawn from one sample of a study of shared clonotypes between healthy human individuals. Method: immunoSEQ multiplex PCR; TCRdb's copy keeps in-frame clones and lacks some. The sample records millions of clones, roughly 94% being singletons. Sequenced material: naive CD4+ T cells sorted from blood. The receptors stem from a man younger than 35 in good health. CDR3s include the opening cysteine and the closing phenylalanine or tryptophan. The D gene is left open where the match is weak. Only part of the rows carry a size: once, few, many, or a class if the clone is expanded.

-	-	TRBV5-1	TRBJ1-1	TGCGCCAGCAGCTTGGAAGTATACACTGAAGCTTTCTTT	CASSLEVYTEAFF
-	-	TRBV6-1	TRBJ1-1	TGTGCCAGCAGTGAAAGGGGATTCGACACTGAAGCTTTCTTT	CASSERGFDTEAFF
-	-	TRBV7-2	TRBJ2-1	TGTGCCAGCAGACCAGCGGGTACCTACAATGAGCAGTTCTTC	CASRPAGTYNEQFF
-	-	TRBV20-1	TRBJ1-2	TGCAGTGCCAACAGGGCTGGCTACACCTTC	CSANRAGYTF
-	-	TRBV7-8	TRBJ1-2	TGTGCCAGCAGCTTAGCGGACGGCCTTGATGGCTACACCTTC	CASSLADGLDGYTF
-	once	TRBV6-4	TRBJ2-5	TGTGCCAGCATGGTCCCGCGACAGCTGTCGCCTGTGGAGACCCAGTACTTC	CASMVPRQLSPVETQYF
-	-	TRBV11-2	TRBJ1-6	TGTGCCAGCAGCTTAGCGTCGGGGATCTATAATTCACCCCTCCACTTT	CASSLASGIYNSPLHF
TRBD1	-	TRBV7-2	TRBJ2-7	TGTGCCAGCAGCTCCCACAGGGGGCAGTACGAGCAGTACTTC	CASSSHRGQYEQYF
-	once	TRBV9	TRBJ1-4	TGTGCCAGCAGCTATGGCCAGGGAACTAATGAAAAACTGTTTTTT	CASSYGQGTNEKLFF
TRBD1	-	TRBV10-3	TRBJ2-7	TGTGCCTTCAGCGCCGGGACAGGGTCCTACGAGCAGTACTTC	CAFSAGTGSYEQYF
-	-	TRBV18	TRBJ2-5	TGTGCCAGCTCACCAACGCGAGTAGAGACCCAGTACTTC	CASSPTRVETQYF
-	-	TRBV30	TRBJ1-5	TGTGCCTGGAGTGTATGGGGGGAAGGTCAGCCCCAGCATTTT	CAWSVWGEGQPQHF
-	-	TRBV7-9	TRBJ1-4	TGTGCCAGCAGCTTAGATCGTACTCTATTTTTT	CASSLDRTLFF
-	once	TRBV11-2	TRBJ2-7	TGTGCCAGCAGCTTAGATCGAGGAAACGAGCAGTACTTC	CASSLDRGNEQYF
-	few	TRBV19	TRBJ1-5	TGTGCCAGTAGTATTAAAGGCGGGAATCAGCCCCAGCATTTT	CASSIKGGNQPQHF
-	-	TRBV4-1	TRBJ2-7	TGCGCCAGCAGCTCCAACCGACAGGTTTCCTCCTACGAGCAGTACTTC	CASSSNRQVSSYEQYF
-	-	TRBV18	TRBJ1-2	TGTGCCAGCTCACCACCGGGGCAGAATAGGGATGGCTACACCTTC	CASSPPGQNRDGYTF
TRBD2	once	TRBV7-9	TRBJ2-7	TGTGCCAGCAGCTTACAAGGACTAGCGGGAGATCAGCAGTACTTC	CASSLQGLAGDQQYF
-	-	TRBV5-6	TRBJ1-2	TGTGCCAGCAGCTCCGTTTATCCGGGACGGACATTCTATGGCTACACCTTC	CASSSVYPGRTFYGYTF
-	-	TRBV9	TRBJ2-5	TGTGCCAGCAGAACTCAAGAGACCCAGTACTTC	CASRTQETQYF
-	-	TRBV7-8	TRBJ2-5	TGTGCCAGCAGCTTAGGGCAATGGGAGACCCAGTACTTC	CASSLGQWETQYF
TRBD1	-	TRBV4-1	TRBJ2-7	TGCGCCAGCAGCCAAGGACAGGGGGGAACCTACGAGCAGTACTTC	CASSQGQGGTYEQYF
TRBD2	once	TRBV2	TRBJ2-2	TGTGCCAGCAGGAGACTAGCGGGAGCGGCCACCGGGGAGCTGTTTTTT	CASRRLAGAATGELFF
TRBD2	-	TRBV23-1	TRBJ2-7	TGCGCCAGCAGTCAAACAACCCATGAAGCGGGAGACTCCTACGAGCAGTACTTC	CASSQTTHEAGDSYEQYF
-	-	TRBV19	TRBJ2-7	TGTGCCAGTAGTATAAGGGCAGCGGCCTACGAGCAGTACTTC	CASSIRAAAYEQYF
-	-	TRBV13	TRBJ2-7	TGTGCCAGCAGCTTAGAATGGGTAGGGGGGGATCCCTACGAGCAGTACTTC	CASSLEWVGGDPYEQYF
-	-	TRBV28	TRBJ2-6	TGTGCCAGCAGTGCAGGGAGCTCTGGGGCCAACGTCCTGACTTTC	CASSAGSSGANVLTF
TRBD1	-	TRBV7-9	TRBJ2-3	TGTGCCAGCAGCTTGGACAGGGGGGACACAGATACGCAGTATTTT	CASSLDRGDTDTQYF
-	-	TRBV18	TRBJ2-1	TGTGCCAGCTCACACGTAGCGGGACAGGGCAATGAGCAGTTCTTC	CASSHVAGQGNEQFF
-	-	TRBV5-1	TRBJ2-2	TGCGCCAGCAGGACGGATAACACCGGGGAGCTGTTTTTT	CASRTDNTGELFF
-	-	TRBV5-4	TRBJ1-3	TGTGCCAGCAGCTCCCTATCTGGAAACACCATATATTTT	CASSSLSGNTIYF
TRBD2	-	TRBV27	TRBJ2-7	TGTGCCAGCAGTCCGCTAGCGGGAACCTACGAGCAGTACTTC	CASSPLAGTYEQYF
TRBD1	-	TRBV5-1	TRBJ1-1	TGCGCCAGCAGCTTGGAGGGGGACAGGGTTGCTGAAGCTTTCTTT	CASSLEGDRVAEAFF
TRBD2	-	TRBV30	TRBJ2-3	TGTGCGTCTGGGGCGGGGACTAGCGGTCCTCAGTATTTT	CASGAGTSGPQYF
-	-	TRBV9	TRBJ1-5	TGTGCCAGCAGCGTAGGTAGGACAGAAGTAAATCAGCCCCAGCATTTT	CASSVGRTEVNQPQHF
TRBD1	-	TRBV4-1	TRBJ2-7	TGCGCCAGCAGCCACCCAACGGGACAGCGTGGATCCTACGAGCAGTACTTC	CASSHPTGQRGSYEQYF
TRBD1	-	TRBV5-4	TRBJ2-1	TGTGCCAGCAGCAGCGACAGGGAGTCCTACAATGAGCAGTTCTTC	CASSSDRESYNEQFF
-	-	TRBV2	TRBJ2-2	TGTGCCAGCCTGGAATCACTCCCCGGGGAGCTGTTTTTT	CASLESLPGELFF
-	-	TRBV10-3	TRBJ2-2	TGTGCCATCAGTGGTCAGGGAAACACCGGGGAGCTGTTTTTT	CAISGQGNTGELFF
-	once	TRBV6-5	TRBJ2-7	TGTGCCAGCAGTCCAGTGCTGGGACGGCCCTACGAGCAGTACTTC	CASSPVLGRPYEQYF
-	-	TRBV5-1	TRBJ1-2	TGCGCCAGCAGCTTGGGGGGCATGCAGGGACCTAACTATGGCTACACCTTC	CASSLGGMQGPNYGYTF
-	once	TRBV5-1	TRBJ2-7	TGCGCCAGCAGCGGTACAGGGCACGAGCAGTACTTC	CASSGTGHEQYF
-	-	TRBV6-6	TRBJ2-7	TGTGCCAGCAGTTACTCGAAATCCCGCAGCGAGCAGTACTTC	CASSYSKSRSEQYF
-	-	TRBV10-3	TRBJ1-5	TGTGCCATCAGTGAGTCCGTAGGGGCCCCTTTAGGTCAGCCCCAGCATTTT	CAISESVGAPLGQPQHF
-	-	TRBV6-5	TRBJ2-7	TGTGCCAGCAGTCCACAGGGTACGGACGAGCAGTACTTC	CASSPQGTDEQYF
-	-	TRBV5-8	TRBJ2-1	TGTGCCAGCAGCTTATCGGGTTTTTTGGTGGATGAGCAGTTCTTC	CASSLSGFLVDEQFF
-	-	TRBV10-3	TRBJ2-3	TGTGCCATCAGTGAGGGCCCGGGCACAGATACGCAGTATTTT	CAISEGPGTDTQYF
TRBD1	-	TRBV28	TRBJ1-3	TGTGCCAGCGGATCGGACAGGGCCTCTGGAAACACCATATATTTT	CASGSDRASGNTIYF
-	-	TRBV28	TRBJ2-7	TGTGCCAGCAGTCTCCGAGGGACGGGCTCCTACGAGCAGTACTTC	CASSLRGTGSYEQYF
TRBD1	-	TRBV6-5	TRBJ2-7	TGTGCCAGCAGTTACTCTTCAGGGGGATACGAGCAGTACTTC	CASSYSSGGYEQYF
TRBD1	-	TRBV4-3	TRBJ1-1	TGCGCCAGCAGCCAGACAGGGGTGAACACTGAAGCTTTCTTT	CASSQTGVNTEAFF
-	-	TRBV7-8	TRBJ1-4	TGTGCCAGCAGCTCCGCAGGAAGGGCAGATGAAAAACTGTTTTTT	CASSSAGRADEKLFF